The entry below gives a single T cell receptor beta chain sequence along with its context. Assignment of participants to cohorts was predicated upon participant-reported clinical history. This sample was included in a study of blood T cell repertoires in COVID-19. Study overall: COVID-19 samples, acute and convalescent, were from the United States, Italy and Spain. T cells, B-cell-depleted T cells, or PBMCs provided the cDNA or gDNA that served as material.

Authors' methods: Reference gene primer amplification in the assay estimated nucleated cell counts. The method was immunoSEQ multiplex PCR; TCRdb's version includes in-frame clones alone and lacks a portion of them. V and J calls and clone size are those listed in that table; D and trimming were worked out from the DNA. The sample yields 250,000 to 350,000 clones, 85% seen once. The TCR originated in a woman aged 50 to 60 who had recovered from COVID-19. The specimen sequenced was PBMCs or T cells enriched from blood (not recorded which).

CDR3 DNA: TGCGCCAGCAGCCAAGTCCCAGGGACTAGCGGGGGGGCTGGGGAGACCCAGTACTTC. This codes for CASSQVPGTSGGAGETQYF. This chain links TRBV4-1 with TRBJ2-5; the match to TRBD2 covers 16 bases. V shed 1 base and J 5 bases; nucleotides not matched to a gene: 10. The CDR3 loop spans 19 amino acids. Per germline, CDR1 MGHRA and CDR2 YSYEKL.